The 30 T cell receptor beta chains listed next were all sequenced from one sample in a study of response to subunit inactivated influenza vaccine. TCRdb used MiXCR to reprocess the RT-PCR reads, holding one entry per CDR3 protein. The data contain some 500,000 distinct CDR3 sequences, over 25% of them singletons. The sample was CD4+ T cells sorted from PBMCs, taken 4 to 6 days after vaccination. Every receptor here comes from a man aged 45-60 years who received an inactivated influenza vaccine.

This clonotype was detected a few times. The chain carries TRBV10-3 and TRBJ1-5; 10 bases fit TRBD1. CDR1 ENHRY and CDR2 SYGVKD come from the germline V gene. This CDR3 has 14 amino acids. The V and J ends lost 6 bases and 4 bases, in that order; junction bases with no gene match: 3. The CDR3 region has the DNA TGTGCCATCAGCATGGGACAGGGGAATCAGCCCCAGCATTTT. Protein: CAISMGQGNQPQHF.

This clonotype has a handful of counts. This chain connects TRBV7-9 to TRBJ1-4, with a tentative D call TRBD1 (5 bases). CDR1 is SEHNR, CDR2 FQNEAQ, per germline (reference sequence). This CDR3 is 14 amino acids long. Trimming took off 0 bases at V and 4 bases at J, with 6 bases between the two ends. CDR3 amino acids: CASSLAGDNEKLFF. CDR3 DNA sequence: TGTGCCAGCAGCTTAGCGGGGGATAATGAAAAACTGTTTTTT. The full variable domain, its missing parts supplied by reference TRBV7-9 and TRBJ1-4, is DTGVSQNPRHKITKRGQNVTFRCDPISEHNRLYWYRQTLGQGPEFLTYFQNEAQLEKSRLLSDRFSAERPKGSFSTLEIQRTEQGDSAMYLCASSLAGDNEKLFFGSGTQLSVL.

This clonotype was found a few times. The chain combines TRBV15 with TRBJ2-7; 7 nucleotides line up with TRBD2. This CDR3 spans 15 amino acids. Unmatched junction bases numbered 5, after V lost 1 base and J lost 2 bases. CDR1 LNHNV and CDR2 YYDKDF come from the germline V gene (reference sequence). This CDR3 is CATSRVGGLAYEQYF. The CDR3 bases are TGTGCCACCAGCAGAGTAGGAGGACTAGCCTACGAGCAGTACTTC.

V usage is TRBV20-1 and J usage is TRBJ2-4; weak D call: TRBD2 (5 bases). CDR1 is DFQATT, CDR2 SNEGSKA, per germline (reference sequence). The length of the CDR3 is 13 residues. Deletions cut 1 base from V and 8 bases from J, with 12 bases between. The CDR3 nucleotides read TGCAGTGCTAGAGTCGCGGGTGTTGACATTCAGTACTTC. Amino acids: CSARVAGVDIQYF.

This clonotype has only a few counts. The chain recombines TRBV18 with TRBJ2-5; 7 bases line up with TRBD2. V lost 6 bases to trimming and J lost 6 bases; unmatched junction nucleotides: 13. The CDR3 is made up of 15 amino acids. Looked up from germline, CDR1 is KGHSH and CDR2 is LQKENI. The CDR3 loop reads CASSGSSGTRKTQYF. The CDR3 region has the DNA TGTGCCAGCTCCGGCTCTAGCGGTACTAGGAAGACCCAGTACTTC. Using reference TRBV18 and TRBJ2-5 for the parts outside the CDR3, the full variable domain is NAGVMQNPRHLVRRRGQEARLRCSPMKGHSHVYWYRQLPEEGLKFMVYLQKENIIDESGMPKERFSAEFPKEGPSILRIQQVVRGDSAAYFCASSGSSGTRKTQYFGPGTRLLVL.

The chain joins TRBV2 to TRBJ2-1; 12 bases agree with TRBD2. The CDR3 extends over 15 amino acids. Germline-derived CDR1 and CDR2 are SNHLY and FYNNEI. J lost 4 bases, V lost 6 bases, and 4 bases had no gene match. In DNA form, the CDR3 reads TGTGCCAGCAGGCAGACTAGCGGGGGTTACAATGAGCAGTTCTTC. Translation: CASRQTSGGYNEQFF.

The CDR3 nucleotides are TGTGCCAGCCAGACAGGGGGGAACACTGAAGCTTTCTTT. It encodes CASQTGGNTEAFF. The rearrangement uses TRBV12-3 or TRBV12-4 and TRBJ1-1, with 9 bases identical to TRBD1. The V segment lost 8 bases and the J segment 1 base; nucleotides outside the gene matches: 2. The CDR3 length is 13 residues.

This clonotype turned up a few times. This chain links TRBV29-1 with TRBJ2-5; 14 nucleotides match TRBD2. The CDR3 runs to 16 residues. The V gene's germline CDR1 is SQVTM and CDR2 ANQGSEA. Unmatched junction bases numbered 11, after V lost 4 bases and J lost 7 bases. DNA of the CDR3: TGCAGCGTTGTGAGAGGGACTAGCGGGAGTTCTGGGACCCAGTACTTC. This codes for CSVVRGTSGSSGTQYF.

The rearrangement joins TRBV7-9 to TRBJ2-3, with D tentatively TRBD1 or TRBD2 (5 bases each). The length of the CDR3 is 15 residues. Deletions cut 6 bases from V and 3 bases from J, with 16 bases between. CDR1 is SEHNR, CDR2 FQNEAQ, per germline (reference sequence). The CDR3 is CASSLLGGRTDTQYF. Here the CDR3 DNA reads TGTGCCAGCAGTTTACTTGGGGGTAGGACAGATACGCAGTATTTT.

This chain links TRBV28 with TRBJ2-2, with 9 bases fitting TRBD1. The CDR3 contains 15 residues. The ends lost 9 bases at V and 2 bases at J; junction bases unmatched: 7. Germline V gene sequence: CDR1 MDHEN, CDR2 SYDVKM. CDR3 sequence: CASTGGVTNTGELFF. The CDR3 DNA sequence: TGTGCCAGTACAGGGGGCGTAACCAACACCGGGGAGCTGTTTTTT.

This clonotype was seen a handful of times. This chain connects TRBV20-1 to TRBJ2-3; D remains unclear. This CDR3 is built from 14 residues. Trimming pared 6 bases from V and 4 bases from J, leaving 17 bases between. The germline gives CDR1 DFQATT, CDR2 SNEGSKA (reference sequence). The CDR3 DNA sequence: TGCAGTGCGCACTGGAGCGAAGGAGCAGATACGCAGTATTTT. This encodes CSAHWSEGADTQYF.

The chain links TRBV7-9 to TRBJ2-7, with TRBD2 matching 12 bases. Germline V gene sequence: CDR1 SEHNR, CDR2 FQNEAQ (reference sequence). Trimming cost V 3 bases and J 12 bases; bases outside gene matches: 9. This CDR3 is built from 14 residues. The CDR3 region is CASSFEGLAGALYF. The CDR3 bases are TGTGCCAGCAGCTTTGAGGGACTAGCGGGCGCCCTGTACTTC.

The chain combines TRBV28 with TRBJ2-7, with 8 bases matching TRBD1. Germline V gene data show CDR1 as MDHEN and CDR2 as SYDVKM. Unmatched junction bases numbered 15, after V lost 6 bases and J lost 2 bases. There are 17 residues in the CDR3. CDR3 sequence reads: CASSLPPGDRGTYEQYF. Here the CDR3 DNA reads TGTGCCAGCAGCCTACCCCCAGGAGACAGGGGCACCTACGAGCAGTACTTC.

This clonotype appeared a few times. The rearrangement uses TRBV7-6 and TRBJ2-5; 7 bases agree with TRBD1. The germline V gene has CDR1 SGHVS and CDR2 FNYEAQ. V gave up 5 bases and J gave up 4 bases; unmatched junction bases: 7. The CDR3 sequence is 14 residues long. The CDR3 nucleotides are TGTGCCAGCAGCCGAACAGGGGTGGGAGAGACCCAGTACTTC. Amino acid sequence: CASSRTGVGETQYF.

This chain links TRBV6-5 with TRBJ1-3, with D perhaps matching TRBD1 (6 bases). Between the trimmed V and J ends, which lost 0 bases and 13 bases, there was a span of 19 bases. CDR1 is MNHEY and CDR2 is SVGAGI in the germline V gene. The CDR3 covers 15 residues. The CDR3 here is CASSYSLDQTGLIYF. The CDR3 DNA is TGTGCCAGCAGTTACTCCCTGGACCAGACAGGACTAATATATTTT.

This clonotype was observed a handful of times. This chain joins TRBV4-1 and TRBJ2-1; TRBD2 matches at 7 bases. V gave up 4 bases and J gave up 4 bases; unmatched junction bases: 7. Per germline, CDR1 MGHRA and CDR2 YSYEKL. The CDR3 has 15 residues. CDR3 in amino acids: CASSLNWGGYNEQFF. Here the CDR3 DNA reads TGCGCCAGCAGCCTAAACTGGGGGGGTTACAATGAGCAGTTCTTC.

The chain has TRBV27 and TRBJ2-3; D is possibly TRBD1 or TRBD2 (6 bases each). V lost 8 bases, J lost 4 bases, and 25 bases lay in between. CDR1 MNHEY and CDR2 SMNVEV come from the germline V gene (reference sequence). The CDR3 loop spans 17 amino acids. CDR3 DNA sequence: TGTGCCAGCGGCTCCCCGACTAGACACGAGGGGGCAGATACGCAGTATTTT. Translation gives CASGSPTRHEGADTQYF.

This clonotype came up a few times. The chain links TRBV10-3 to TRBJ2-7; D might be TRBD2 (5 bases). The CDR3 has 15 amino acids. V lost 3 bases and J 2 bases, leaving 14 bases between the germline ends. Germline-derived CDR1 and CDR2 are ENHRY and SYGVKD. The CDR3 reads CAISDSLGLTYEQYF. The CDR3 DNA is TGTGCCATCAGTGACTCCCTAGGACTTACCTACGAGCAGTACTTC.

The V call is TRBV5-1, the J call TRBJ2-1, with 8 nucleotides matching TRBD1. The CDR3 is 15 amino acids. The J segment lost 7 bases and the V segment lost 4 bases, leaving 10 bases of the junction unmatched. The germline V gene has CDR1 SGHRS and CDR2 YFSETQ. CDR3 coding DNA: TGCGCCAGCAGCCCCAAGCAGGGGGCGGGTAATGAGCAGTTCTTC. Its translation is CASSPKQGAGNEQFF.

The CDR3 bases are TGTGCCAGCAGCTGGGACGCCCCGAACACTGAAGCTTTCTTT. Translated, it gives CASSWDAPNTEAFF. This chain links TRBV7-2 with TRBJ1-1, with a weak D call TRBD1 (5 bases). Germline CDR1 SGHTA, CDR2 FQGNSA. Trimming removed 4 bases from V and 1 base from J, with 10 bases in between. CDR3 length: 14 amino acids.

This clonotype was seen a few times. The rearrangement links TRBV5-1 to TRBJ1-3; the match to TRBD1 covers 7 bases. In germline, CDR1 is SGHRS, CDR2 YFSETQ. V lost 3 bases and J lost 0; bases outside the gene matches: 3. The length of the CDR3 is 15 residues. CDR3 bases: TGCGCCAGCAGCTCGGGACAGCACTCTGGAAACACCATATATTTT. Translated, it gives CASSSGQHSGNTIYF.

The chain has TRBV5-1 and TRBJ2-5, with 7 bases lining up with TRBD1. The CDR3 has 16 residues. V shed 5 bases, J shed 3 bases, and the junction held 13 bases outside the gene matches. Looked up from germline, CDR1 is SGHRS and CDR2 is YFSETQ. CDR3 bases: TGCGCCAGCAGTCGTGGGACAGTCTTTAAGGAAGAGACCCAGTACTTC. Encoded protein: CASSRGTVFKEETQYF.

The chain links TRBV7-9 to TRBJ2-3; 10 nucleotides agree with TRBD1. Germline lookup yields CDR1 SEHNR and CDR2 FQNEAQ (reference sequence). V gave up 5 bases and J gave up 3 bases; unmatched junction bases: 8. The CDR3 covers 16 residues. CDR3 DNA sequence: TGTGCCAGCAGCCCTCGACAGGGGGCGAGGACAGATACGCAGTATTTT. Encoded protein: CASSPRQGARTDTQYF.

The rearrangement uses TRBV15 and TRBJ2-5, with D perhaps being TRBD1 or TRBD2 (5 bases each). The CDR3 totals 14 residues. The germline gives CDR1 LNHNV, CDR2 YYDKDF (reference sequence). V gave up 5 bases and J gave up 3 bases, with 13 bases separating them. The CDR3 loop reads CATSSRWGKETQYF. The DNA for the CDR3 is TGTGCCACCAGCTCGCGCTGGGGGAAAGAGACCCAGTACTTC.

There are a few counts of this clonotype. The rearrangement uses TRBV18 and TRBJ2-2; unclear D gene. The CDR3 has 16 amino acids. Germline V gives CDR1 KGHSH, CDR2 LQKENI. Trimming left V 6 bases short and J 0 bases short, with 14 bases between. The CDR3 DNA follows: TGTGCCAGCTCGCTCCAAGGACGGGCGAACACCGGGGAGCTGTTTTTT. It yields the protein CASSLQGRANTGELFF.

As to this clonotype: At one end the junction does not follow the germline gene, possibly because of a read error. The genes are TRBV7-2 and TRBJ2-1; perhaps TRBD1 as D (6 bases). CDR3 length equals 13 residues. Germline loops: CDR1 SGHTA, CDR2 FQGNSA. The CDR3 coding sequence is TGTGCCAGCAGCTTACAGGGGCCGACGAAGGTAATCTTC. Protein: CASSLQGPTKVIF.

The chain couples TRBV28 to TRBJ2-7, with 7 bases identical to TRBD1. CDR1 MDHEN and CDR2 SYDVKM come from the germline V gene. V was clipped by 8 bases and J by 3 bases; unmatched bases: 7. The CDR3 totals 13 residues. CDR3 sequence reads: CASLQGTYYEQYF. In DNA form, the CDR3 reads TGTGCCAGCTTACAGGGGACCTACTACGAGCAGTACTTC.

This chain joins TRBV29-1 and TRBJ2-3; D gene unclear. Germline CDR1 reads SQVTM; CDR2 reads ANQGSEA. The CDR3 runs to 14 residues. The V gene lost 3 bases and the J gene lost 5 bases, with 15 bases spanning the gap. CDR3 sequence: CSVEGKVQRDTQYF. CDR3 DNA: TGCAGCGTTGAGGGGAAGGTACAAAGAGATACGCAGTATTTT.

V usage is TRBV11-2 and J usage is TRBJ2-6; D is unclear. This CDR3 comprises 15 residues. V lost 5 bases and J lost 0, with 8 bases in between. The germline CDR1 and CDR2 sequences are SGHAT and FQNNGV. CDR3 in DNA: TGTGCCAGCAGCCCAGTCACCTCTGGGGCCAACGTCCTGACTTTC. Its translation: CASSPVTSGANVLTF.

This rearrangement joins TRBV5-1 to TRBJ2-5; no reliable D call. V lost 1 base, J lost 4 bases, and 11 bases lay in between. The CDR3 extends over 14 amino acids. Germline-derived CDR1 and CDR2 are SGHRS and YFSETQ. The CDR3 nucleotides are TGCGCCAGCAGCTTGATCGACAACCGAGAGACCCAGTACTTC. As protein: CASSLIDNRETQYF.